This T cell receptor beta chain originates from a study of cytomegalovirus exposure and HLA in healthy donors. TCRdb's copy holds only in-frame clones and misses some; the assay was immunoSEQ multiplex PCR. The sample has tens of thousands of clones; more than 75% are singletons. The donors were part of the roughly 130-subject validation cohort, which stood apart from the approximately 640-subject first cohort. V was clipped by 4 bases and J by 1 base, with 13 bases between them. The CDR3 loop spans 15 amino acids. Germline V lookup: CDR1 SGDLS, CDR2 YYNGEE. The sequence came from a man aged 18 to 35 in good health and CMV-seronegative. Source material: PBMCs. J is TRBJ2-3 and V is TRBV9; a weak D match, TRBD1 (5 bases). The CDR3 loop reads CASSFLGHRTDTQYF. Here the CDR3 DNA reads TGTGCCAGCAGCTTTTTAGGACACCGCACAGATACGCAGTATTTT.